The subject of this entry is one T cell receptor beta chain. Antigen unknown. This CDR3 comprises 15 residues. From germline, CDR1 is ENHRY and CDR2 SYGVKD. V lost 6 bases and J lost 2; bases outside the gene matches: 3. The sample belongs to a study of OX40 agonist ivuxolimab in advanced cancers. Study summary: It was ivuxolimab, an agonistic anti-OX40 (CD134) antibody, that patients were treated with.

Study-wide results and limits: There was clonal expansion of CD4+ and CD8+ blood T cells by week 6 at 0.1 to 3.0 mg/kg. Determination of antigen specificity was not performed for the expanded peripheral T cells.

The table came from immunoSEQ multiplex PCR; TCRdb's copy has only in-frame clones and leaves some out. The profile shows 70,000 or so clones, 75% to 90% of them singletons. J is TRBJ2-2 and V is TRBV10-3; 10 bases are shared with TRBD2. This receptor was taken from an adult with an advanced solid tumor such as melanoma, head and neck, liver or kidney cancer. The sample consisted of CD4+ or CD8+ T cells sorted from blood, taken in a trial of the OX40 agonist ivuxolimab. DNA for the CDR3: TGTGCCATCAGCCGGACTAGCGGAAACACCGGGGAGCTGTTTTTT. Its translation is CAISRTSGNTGELFF.